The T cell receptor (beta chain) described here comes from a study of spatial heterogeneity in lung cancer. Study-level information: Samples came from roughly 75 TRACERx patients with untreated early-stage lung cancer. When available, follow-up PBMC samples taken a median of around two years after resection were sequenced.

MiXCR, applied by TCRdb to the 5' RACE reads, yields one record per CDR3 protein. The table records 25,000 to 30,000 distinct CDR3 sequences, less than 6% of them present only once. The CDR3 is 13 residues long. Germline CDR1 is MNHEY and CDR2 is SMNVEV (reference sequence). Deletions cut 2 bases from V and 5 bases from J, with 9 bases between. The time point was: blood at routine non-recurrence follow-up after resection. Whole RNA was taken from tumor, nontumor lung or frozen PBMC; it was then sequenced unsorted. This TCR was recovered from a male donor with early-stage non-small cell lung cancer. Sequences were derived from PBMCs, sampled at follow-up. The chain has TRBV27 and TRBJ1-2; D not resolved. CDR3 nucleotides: TGTGCCAGCAGTTTAAACGGCCCATATGGCTACACCTTC. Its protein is CASSLNGPYGYTF.